These 29 T cell receptor beta chains came from one sample sequenced in a study of cytomegalovirus exposure and HLA in healthy donors. This table comes from immunoSEQ multiplex PCR, and its TCRdb copy is limited to in-frame clones, with some not included. Here the sample spans 120,000 or so clones, 80% to 90% being singletons. Sequencing was carried out using PBMCs. The source of these receptors is a woman between 18 and 29 years old in good health and CMV-seronegative.

The chain employs TRBV7-9 and TRBJ2-5; the match to TRBD1 covers 9 bases. V shed 5 bases, J shed 2 bases, and the junction held 9 bases outside the gene matches. Germline V gene data show CDR1 as SEHNR and CDR2 as FQNEAQ (reference sequence). The length of the CDR3 is 16 residues. This CDR3 is CASSPSPGQGQETQYF. The CDR3, as DNA: TGTGCCAGCAGCCCGAGCCCGGGACAGGGACAAGAGACCCAGTACTTC.

The chain joins TRBV7-3 to TRBJ2-1; TRBD1 matches at 7 bases. Germline V gene data show CDR1 as SGHTA and CDR2 as FQGTGA. This CDR3 spans 14 amino acids. The V and J ends lost 6 bases and 0 bases, in that order; junction bases with no gene match: 2. DNA for the CDR3: TGTGCCAGCAGTCCAGGGGGCTCCTACAATGAGCAGTTCTTC. This codes for CASSPGGSYNEQFF.

CDR3 DNA: TGTGCCAGCTCGAAACGGGACAGCCTAGATCAGCCCCAGCATTTT. Its protein product is CASSKRDSLDQPQHF. This sequence joins TRBV7-8 and TRBJ1-5, with TRBD1 matching over 7 bases. The CDR3 covers 15 residues. J lost 5 bases, V lost 8 bases, and 12 bases had no gene match. Germline V gene sequence: CDR1 SGHVS, CDR2 FQNEAQ.

This chain connects TRBV19 to TRBJ1-4, with 7 positions matching TRBD1. The junction had 5 bases not matched to a gene; V was cut back by 3 bases and J by 4 bases. Germline CDR1 LNHDA, CDR2 SQIVND (reference sequence). This CDR3 is 15 amino acids long. CDR3 protein: CASSIGDRFNEKLFF. In DNA, the CDR3 is TGTGCCAGTAGTATTGGGGACAGATTTAATGAAAAACTGTTTTTT.

V is TRBV27 and J is TRBJ2-7, with D possibly being TRBD1 (6 bases). This CDR3 spans 15 amino acids. The V end lost 5 bases, the J end lost 5 bases, and 19 bases lay between the germline ends. Per germline, CDR1 MNHEY and CDR2 SMNVEV (reference sequence). The CDR3 coding sequence is TGTGCCAGCAGTCCGACAGGATGGACTCTGAACGAGCAGTACTTC. This translates into CASSPTGWTLNEQYF.

The chain carries TRBV9 and TRBJ2-2; no definite D call. Trimming removed 1 base from V and 5 bases from J, with 15 bases in between. Per the germline V gene, CDR1 is SGDLS and CDR2 is YYNGEE. The CDR3 consists of 16 residues. The CDR3 DNA is TGTGCCAGCAGCGTATCCGCCGGGTTGCGGACCGGGGAGCTGTTTTTT. Protein sequence: CASSVSAGLRTGELFF.

V gene TRBV27 combines with J gene TRBJ2-1; 7 nucleotides line up with TRBD2. V gave up 3 bases and J gave up 1 base; unmatched junction bases: 0. CDR1 MNHEY and CDR2 SMNVEV come from the germline V gene (reference sequence). The CDR3 has 14 amino acids. This CDR3 reads CASSLRESYNEQFF. DNA for the CDR3: TGTGCCAGCAGTTTGCGGGAGTCCTACAATGAGCAGTTCTTC.

This clone is a singleton in its sample. J is TRBJ2-2 and V is TRBV29-1; possibly TRBD1 for D (6 bases). CDR3 length: 14 amino acids. Looked up from germline, CDR1 is SQVTM and CDR2 is ANQGSEA. V lost 6 bases, J lost 0 bases, and 11 bases lay in between. The CDR3 DNA reads TGCAGCGTACCCGGGACACCGAACACCGGGGAGCTGTTTTTT. Its protein product is CSVPGTPNTGELFF.

This chain links TRBV19 with TRBJ2-7; 9 positions match TRBD1. The V segment lost 5 bases and the J segment 3 bases; nucleotides outside the gene matches: 8. Germline V gene lookup returns CDR1 LNHDA and CDR2 SQIVND (reference sequence). This CDR3 contains 15 residues. The CDR3 sequence is CASSPGQGKFYEQYF. CDR3 nucleotides: TGTGCCAGTAGTCCCGGACAGGGGAAATTCTACGAGCAGTACTTC.

This clone was counted only a few times. The chain joins TRBV7-9 to TRBJ1-2; TRBD1 agrees at 8 bases. The CDR3 sequence is 15 residues long. The germline V gene encodes CDR1 SEHNR and CDR2 FQNEAQ (reference sequence). The J segment lost 8 bases and the V segment lost 4 bases, leaving 12 bases of the junction unmatched. CDR3 bases: TGTGCCAGCAGCTACAACCCCCAGGGGGCTGGGGGCTACACCTTC. Its protein is CASSYNPQGAGGYTF.

The CDR3 is CASSQEAGITGELFF. DNA for the CDR3: TGCGCCAGCAGCCAAGAAGCAGGGATTACCGGGGAGCTGTTTTTT. The chain combines TRBV4-1 with TRBJ2-2, with TRBD1 as a possible D gene (5 bases). The germline V and J ends were trimmed by 0 bases and 5 bases, with 10 bases remaining between them. CDR3 size: 15 residues. CDR1 MGHRA and CDR2 YSYEKL come from the germline V gene.

The genes are TRBV7-8 and TRBJ2-7; 9 nucleotides line up with TRBD2. This CDR3 has 14 residues. CDR1 and CDR2 (germline): SGHVS, FQNEAQ. V shed 3 bases and J 2 bases; nucleotides not matched to a gene: 2. In DNA, the CDR3 is TGTGCCAGCAGCTTCCGCGGGGGGGCCTACGAGCAGTACTTC. As protein: CASSFRGGAYEQYF.

The V and J genes are TRBV7-6 and TRBJ2-3; D not resolved. Germline CDR1 is SGHVS and CDR2 is FNYEAQ. This CDR3 comprises 15 residues. Trimming shortened V by 5 bases and J by 4 bases, and 16 bases separated the two germline ends. The CDR3 region is CASSPRYSLADTQYF. In DNA, the CDR3 is TGTGCCAGCAGCCCCCGTTATAGCTTGGCAGATACGCAGTATTTT.

This clone was found once. The chain joins TRBV28 to TRBJ1-2; D remains unclear. The CDR3 has 12 amino acids. Trimming shortened V by 7 bases and J by 5 bases, and 11 bases separated the two germline ends. The germline CDR1 and CDR2 sequences are MDHEN and SYDVKM. CDR3 in DNA: TGTGCCAGCACCCCCTCGGGATATGGCTACACCTTC. Its protein is CASTPSGYGYTF.

This rearrangement joins TRBV19 to TRBJ1-1; D unclear. V dropped 5 bases and J dropped 8 bases, with 27 bases sitting between them. The V gene's germline CDR1 is LNHDA and CDR2 SQIVND (reference sequence). The CDR3 covers 17 residues. CDR3 loop: CASSSSTFTAEAKEAFF. CDR3 coding DNA: TGTGCCAGTAGTTCCTCTACCTTCACCGCGGAGGCCAAAGAAGCTTTCTTT.

This chain joins TRBV7-8 and TRBJ2-7, with D possibly matching TRBD1 (6 bases). Deletions cut 0 bases from V and 2 bases from J, with 14 bases between. CDR1 is SGHVS, CDR2 FQNEAQ, per germline. The CDR3 runs 16 residues. The chain's CDR3 is CASSLAGQGTTYEQYF. The CDR3 coding sequence is TGTGCCAGCAGCTTAGCCGGTCAGGGGACAACCTACGAGCAGTACTTC. The whole variable domain, remainder taken from reference TRBV7-8 and TRBJ2-7, is GAGVSQSPRYKVAKRGQDVALRCDPISGHVSLFWYQQALGQGPEFLTYFQNEAQLDKSGLPSDRFFAERPEGSVSTLKIQRTQQEDSAVYLCASSLAGQGTTYEQYFGPGTRLTVT.

This chain joins TRBV5-1 and TRBJ2-7; 8 bases agree with TRBD2. Losses at the gene ends were 4 bases for V and 2 bases for J; bases not matched to a gene: 8. From germline, CDR1 is SGHRS and CDR2 YFSETQ. The CDR3 consists of 15 residues. The CDR3 DNA sequence: TGCGCCAGCAGCCGGGAGGGACTTTCAACCTACGAGCAGTACTTC. This gives the protein CASSREGLSTYEQYF.

The chain carries TRBV28 and TRBJ2-2, with TRBD1 matching 9 bases. The CDR3 loop spans 14 amino acids. Germline CDR1 MDHEN, CDR2 SYDVKM. V was clipped by 4 bases and J by 7 bases; unmatched bases: 4. The CDR3 is CASSSTGGNGELFF. The CDR3, as DNA: TGTGCCAGCAGTTCAACAGGGGGCAACGGGGAGCTGTTTTTT.

The chain has TRBV7-6 and TRBJ2-1, with 16 nucleotides matching TRBD2. After removal of 5 bases from V and 8 bases from J, the junction contained 6 bases not matched to a gene. Germline lookup yields CDR1 SGHVS and CDR2 FNYEAQ. The CDR3 totals 16 residues. The CDR3 DNA sequence: TGTGCCAGCAGCAGGCGAGGGACTAGCGGGAGGGATGAGCAGTTCTTC. This encodes CASSRRGTSGRDEQFF. The entire variable domain, with the rest obtained from reference TRBV7-6 and TRBJ2-1, is as follows: GAGVSQSPRYKVTKRGQDVALRCDPISGHVSLYWYRQALGQGPEFLTYFNYEAQQDKSGLPNDRFSAERPEGSISTLTIQRTEQRDSAMYRCASSRRGTSGRDEQFFGPGTRLTVL.

The chain has TRBV27 and TRBJ1-4, with D unclear. This CDR3 spans 14 amino acids. With 0 bases removed from V and 5 bases from J, the gap between germline ends came to 7 bases. CDR1 is MNHEY, CDR2 SMNVEV, per germline (reference sequence). The CDR3 nucleotides are TGTGCCAGCAGTTTATCGCCCGGGAATGAAAAACTGTTTTTT. Its protein is CASSLSPGNEKLFF.

The chain joins TRBV4-1 to TRBJ2-1; 12 nucleotides match TRBD2. V trimming: 3 bases; J trimming: 9 bases; junction bases outside the gene matches: 9. Germline values: CDR1 MGHRA, CDR2 YSYEKL. This CDR3 comprises 16 residues. The CDR3 DNA is TGCGCCAGCAGCCAGGTATCTAGCGGGGGGGCGATTGAGCAGTTCTTC. It translates to CASSQVSSGGAIEQFF.

This chain uses TRBV11-3 with TRBJ2-3, with D possibly TRBD2 on 5 matching bases. The CDR3 covers 14 residues. The germline V and J ends were trimmed by 5 bases and 1 base, with 10 bases remaining between them. In germline, CDR1 is SGHNT, CDR2 YENEEA. This chain's CDR3 is CASSLGEGTDTQYF. CDR3 sequence (DNA): TGTGCCAGCAGCCTGGGAGAGGGCACAGATACGCAGTATTTT.

V is TRBV6-1 and J is TRBJ1-2; D perhaps matches TRBD1 (5 bases). This CDR3 spans 12 amino acids. Trimming removed 6 bases from V and 8 bases from J, with 13 bases in between. Per germline, CDR1 MNHNS and CDR2 SASEGT. CDR3 in amino acids: CASSEGGAGYTF. As DNA, the CDR3 is TGTGCCAGCAGCGAGGGAGGGGCGGGCTACACCTTC.

The chain uses TRBV29-1 and TRBJ1-1; D is ambiguous. V was shortened by 0 bases and J by 7 bases, with 6 bases between the two germline ends. This CDR3 comprises 11 residues. Germline V gene lookup returns CDR1 SQVTM and CDR2 ANQGSEA. CDR3 coding DNA: TGCAGCGTTGAAGACCCGGGTGAAGCTTTCTTT. Protein: CSVEDPGEAFF.

The chain has TRBV27 and TRBJ2-1; weak D call: TRBD1 (5 bases). CDR3 length equals 16 residues. Germline CDR1 reads MNHEY; CDR2 reads SMNVEV (reference sequence). V dropped 2 bases and J dropped 3 bases, with 14 bases sitting between them. The CDR3 spells CASSLRSGMNYNEQFF. The DNA for the CDR3 is TGTGCCAGCAGTTTACGTTCAGGGATGAACTACAATGAGCAGTTCTTC.

The chain employs TRBV5-6 and TRBJ1-2; TRBD1 matches 8 bases. CDR1 SGHDT and CDR2 YYEEEE come from the germline V gene. V lost 3 bases, J lost 5 bases, and 6 bases stayed unmatched. The CDR3 consists of 14 residues. Here the CDR3 DNA reads TGTGCCAGCAGCTCATTAAGACAGGGGTATGGCTACACCTTC. It yields the protein CASSSLRQGYGYTF.

The rearrangement links TRBV7-9 to TRBJ2-3, with 9 positions matching TRBD1. This CDR3 is 16 amino acids long. Germline CDR1 and CDR2: SEHNR and FQNEAQ (reference sequence). The V and J ends lost 1 base and 4 bases, in that order; junction bases with no gene match: 6. DNA of the CDR3: TGTGCCAGCAGCTTAGGTGGGACAGGGAGGCCAGATACGCAGTATTTT. Protein sequence: CASSLGGTGRPDTQYF.

This clone was counted a single time. This rearrangement joins TRBV11-2 to TRBJ1-5; the D gene is possibly TRBD1 (6 bases). From germline, CDR1 is SGHAT and CDR2 FQNNGV. Trimming pared 5 bases from V and 5 bases from J, leaving 25 bases between. The CDR3 is 18 amino acids. The CDR3 here is CASSRLAGTRVPHQPQHF. The DNA of the CDR3 is TGTGCCAGCAGCCGTCTCGCCGGGACAAGGGTCCCGCATCAGCCCCAGCATTTT.

V gene TRBV6-6 combines with J gene TRBJ2-1; tentatively, D is TRBD2 (6 bases). The germline V and J ends were trimmed by 1 base and 10 bases, with 11 bases remaining between them. The CDR3 is 13 residues long. The germline gives CDR1 MNHNY, CDR2 SVGAGI (reference sequence). In nucleotides, the CDR3 is TGTGCCAGCAGTTACTTGGGGGGAGAGGAGCAGTTCTTC. It translates to CASSYLGGEEQFF.